The 19 T cell receptor beta chains listed next were all sequenced from one sample in a study of T cell repertoires in cytomegalovirus infection. No antigen is known for these receptors. TCRdb passed the reads through MiXCR, listing each CDR3 protein once. Here the sample spans roughly 160,000 distinct CDR3 sequences, less than 25% being singletons. Sequences were derived from CD8+ T cells from cultured PBMCs, sampled from culture after CMV antigen stimulation. Receptor source: a human donor in good health (CMV status not recorded). Some clones in this sample may be carry-over from other donors' samples.

This sequence joins TRBV16 and TRBJ1-4, with TRBD1 as a possible D gene (6 bases). The germline V gene encodes CDR1 KGHSY and CDR2 FQNENV. This CDR3 contains 15 residues. The V end lost 1 base, the J end lost 5 bases, and 11 bases lay between the germline ends. CDR3 sequence: CASSQWDTGNEKLFF. The CDR3 coding sequence is TGTGCCAGCAGCCAATGGGATACAGGGAATGAAAAACTGTTTTTT.

This chain connects TRBV7-6 to TRBJ1-1; D possibly corresponds to TRBD1 (5 bases). V was shortened by 5 bases and J by 5 bases, with 18 bases between the two germline ends. The CDR3 has 15 amino acids. Germline CDR1 and CDR2: SGHVS and FNYEAQ. In nucleotides, the CDR3 is TGTGCCAGCAGCCCTTCCAGGGATCGGGGGACTGAAGCTTTCTTT. Protein sequence: CASSPSRDRGTEAFF.

This rearrangement joins TRBV7-9 to TRBJ2-7; the match to TRBD1 covers 7 bases. Germline trimming cut 5 bases from V and 4 bases from J; bases unmatched to any gene: 2. CDR3 length equals 12 residues. The V gene's germline CDR1 is SEHNR and CDR2 FQNEAQ (reference sequence). Here the CDR3 reads CASSETGYEQYF. For the CDR3, the DNA is TGTGCCAGCAGCGAGACAGGGTACGAGCAGTACTTC.

This clonotype was detected only a few times. The genes are TRBV7-9 and TRBJ1-2; 7 bases are shared with TRBD1. This CDR3 is 15 amino acids long. Germline V gene lookup returns CDR1 SEHNR and CDR2 FQNEAQ (reference sequence). With 5 bases clipped from V and 1 base from J, the junction kept 7 bases outside the gene matches. CDR3 bases: TGTGCCAGCAGCCGAAAGACAGGGTTTAACTATGGCTACACCTTC. This gives the protein CASSRKTGFNYGYTF.

A few counts support this clonotype. V usage is TRBV5-6 and J usage is TRBJ1-5; D remains unclear. CDR3 length: 14 residues. The germline gives CDR1 SGHDT, CDR2 YYEEEE. V was cut by 0 bases and J by 5 bases, with 9 bases left in between. For the CDR3, the DNA is TGTGCCAGCAGCTTGGGGACGTTTGATCAGCCCCAGCATTTT. Translating it yields CASSLGTFDQPQHF.

This clonotype was detected a few times. This chain uses TRBV27 with TRBJ2-3; weak D call: TRBD2 (7 bases). Trimming removed 9 bases at V and 1 base at J, with 20 bases between. Looked up from germline, CDR1 is MNHEY and CDR2 is SMNVEV (reference sequence). The CDR3 has 16 amino acids. CDR3 loop: CASRYGGARGTDTQYF. The CDR3 DNA reads as TGTGCCAGTCGATATGGGGGGGCGCGTGGCACAGATACGCAGTATTTT.

CDR3 residues: CASRQLEGPGVQFF. For the CDR3, the DNA is TGTGCCAGCAGACAACTCGAGGGACCCGGCGTTCAGTTCTTC. This chain links TRBV6-6 with TRBJ2-1; D assignment may be TRBD1 or TRBD2 (5 bases each). The length of the CDR3 is 14 residues. Germline CDR1 reads MNHNY; CDR2 reads SVGAGI (reference sequence). Trimming pared 6 bases from V and 13 bases from J, leaving 22 bases between.

As DNA, the CDR3 is TGTGCCAGCAGTCTTAAGAATAGCGGGGGGCACACAGATACGCAGTATTTT. The encoded protein is CASSLKNSGGHTDTQYF. This sequence joins TRBV6-1 and TRBJ2-3, with 10 positions matching TRBD2. V lost 5 bases to trimming and J lost 2 bases; unmatched junction nucleotides: 10. The CDR3 has 17 residues. CDR1 and CDR2 from the germline V gene are MNHNS and SASEGT.

The chain recombines TRBV7-6 with TRBJ2-3; TRBD1 agrees at 9 bases. Germline V gene data show CDR1 as SGHVS and CDR2 as FNYEAQ. The CDR3 has 15 residues. Losses at the gene ends were 3 bases for V and 6 bases for J; bases not matched to a gene: 7. CDR3 residues: CASSFRDRALDTQYF. The CDR3 bases are TGTGCCAGCAGCTTCCGGGACAGGGCTCTTGATACGCAGTATTTT.

The chain recombines TRBV27 with TRBJ1-1; a weak D match, TRBD1 (5 bases). The CDR3 extends over 13 amino acids. V lost 5 bases, J lost 10 bases, and 17 bases lay in between. Germline V CDR1 and CDR2: MNHEY, SMNVEV (reference sequence). The DNA for the CDR3 is TGTGCCAGCAGTCCCAACAGTCGGGACGCAGCTTTCTTT. Amino acid sequence: CASSPNSRDAAFF.

V and J are TRBV7-2 and TRBJ2-5, with D maybe TRBD1 (5 bases). CDR1 is SGHTA, CDR2 FQGNSA, per germline. V lost 1 base and J 3 bases, leaving 12 bases between the germline ends. This CDR3 comprises 15 residues. In DNA, the CDR3 is TGTGCCAGCAGCTTAGGAAGGGGATGGGAAGAGACCCAGTACTTC. Translation: CASSLGRGWEETQYF.

The chain joins TRBV7-9 to TRBJ2-7; D is perhaps TRBD1 (6 bases). Germline V gene data show CDR1 as SEHNR and CDR2 as FQNEAQ (reference sequence). V was cut by 5 bases and J by 2 bases, with 10 bases left in between. This CDR3 is built from 13 residues. In nucleotides, the CDR3 is TGTGCCAGCAGCGCCAGGGGCACCTACGAGCAGTACTTC. Encoded protein: CASSARGTYEQYF. The full variable domain, with the rest looked up from reference TRBV7-9 and TRBJ2-7, is DTGVSQNPRHKITKRGQNVTFRCDPISEHNRLYWYRQTLGQGPEFLTYFQNEAQLEKSRLLSDRFSAERPKGSFSTLEIQRTEQGDSAMYLCASSARGTYEQYFGPGTRLTVT.

The gene calls are TRBV7-2 and TRBJ2-4; 14 bases map to TRBD2. Germline CDR1 is SGHTA and CDR2 is FQGNSA. The CDR3 is 20 amino acids. Germline trimming cut 1 base from V and 0 bases from J; bases unmatched to any gene: 8. The CDR3 sequence is CASSLGGLAGASLAKNIQYF. As DNA, the CDR3 is TGTGCCAGCAGCTTAGGGGGACTAGCGGGGGCCTCACTAGCCAAAAACATTCAGTACTTC.

Only a few counts were recorded for this clonotype. This chain uses TRBV7-8 with TRBJ2-7, with D perhaps TRBD1 (6 bases). Deletions cut 6 bases from V and 1 base from J, with 13 bases between. Germline values: CDR1 SGHVS, CDR2 FQNEAQ. The CDR3 runs 14 residues. This CDR3 reads CASRPQDSSYEQYF. The DNA for the CDR3 is TGTGCCAGCAGACCCCAGGACAGTTCCTACGAGCAGTACTTC.

This sequence joins TRBV4-1 and TRBJ2-5; D is possibly TRBD2 (6 bases). The germline V gene encodes CDR1 MGHRA and CDR2 YSYEKL. The CDR3 totals 14 residues. Deletions cut 5 bases from V and 1 base from J, with 11 bases between. In nucleotides, the CDR3 is TGCGCCAGCAGCTCGGGAGTTCTCCAAGAGACCCAGTACTTC. It encodes CASSSGVLQETQYF.

A few counts support this clonotype. V usage is TRBV7-6 and J usage is TRBJ1-3, with D perhaps matching TRBD1 (6 bases). V shed 5 bases and J shed 3 bases, with 17 bases lying between them. Germline assignment: CDR1 SGHVS and CDR2 FNYEAQ. The length of the CDR3 is 16 residues. CDR3 loop: CASSPSAVGGGNTIYF. CDR3 in DNA: TGTGCCAGCAGCCCCTCCGCTGTAGGGGGTGGAAACACCATATATTTT.

V and J are TRBV2 and TRBJ1-2, with D maybe TRBD1 (5 bases). This CDR3 contains 15 residues. Germline CDR1 is SNHLY and CDR2 is FYNNEI. Trimming removed 3 bases from V and 4 bases from J, with 15 bases in between. Here the CDR3 DNA reads TGTGCCAGCAGTGACCCGGGGCGGAGAAGCTATGGCTACACCTTC. Its protein is CASSDPGRRSYGYTF. The whole variable domain, filled in from reference TRBV2 and TRBJ1-2, reads EPEVTQTPSHQVTQMGQEVILRCVPISNHLYFYWYRQILGQKVEFLVSFYNNEISEKSEIFDDQFSVERPDGSNFTLKIRSTKLEDSAMYFCASSDPGRRSYGYTFGSGTRLTVV.

V is TRBV7-2 and J is TRBJ1-1; weak D call: TRBD1 (6 bases). The CDR3 is 15 residues long. In germline, CDR1 is SGHTA, CDR2 FQGNSA. V lost 5 bases and J 4 bases, leaving 17 bases between the germline ends. In DNA, the CDR3 is TGTGCCAGCAGCCAAACAGGGTTCATTCCCACTGAAGCTTTCTTT. Its protein is CASSQTGFIPTEAFF.

The rearrangement links TRBV7-8 to TRBJ1-4; D uncertain. Germline assignment: CDR1 SGHVS and CDR2 FQNEAQ. Trimming removed 1 base from V and 7 bases from J, with 13 bases in between. There are 15 residues in the CDR3. Here the CDR3 DNA reads TGTGCCAGCAGCTTAGGGGCAGCGTCTGGTGAAAAACTGTTTTTT. Protein: CASSLGAASGEKLFF.